This paragraph covers one TCR beta chain sequence. The antigen is undetermined. Trimming left V 5 bases short and J 3 bases short, with 13 bases between. CDR3 length equals 15 residues. Germline V gene sequence: CDR1 SEHNR, CDR2 FQNEAQ (reference sequence). This record comes from a study of lymphopenia after photon versus proton radiotherapy. Study conclusions and caveats: Larger post-nadir TCR diversity loss correlated inversely with survival in deceased patients. Proton therapy kept repertoires fairly stable, unlike photons, which gained effector/memory cells.

The protocol was immunoSEQ multiplex PCR, while the TCRdb copy is restricted to in-frame clones and leaves out a portion. Among under 20,000 clones listed, around 90% were seen once. The receptor's source is a woman aged 40 to 49 with cholangiocarcinoma. The chain is built from TRBV7-9 and TRBJ1-4; weak D call: TRBD1 (5 bases). The sample was peripheral blood, taken from a patient treated with photon-based radiotherapy. CDR3 bases: TGTGCCAGCAGCCCCGACGGGGGAGCTAATGAAAAACTGTTTTTT. This sequence encodes CASSPDGGANEKLFF.